Below, 18 T cell receptor beta chains from the same sample are listed, as sequenced in a study of T cell responses to AZD1222 COVID-19 vaccine. Assay: immunoSEQ multiplex PCR; the TCRdb copy retains only in-frame clones and omits some. Among 150,000 to 200,000 clones listed, 90% to 95% were seen once. The sample consisted of peripheral blood, taken on day 0 of AZD1222 vaccination. These receptors all come from an adult in good health.

The genes are TRBV4-2 and TRBJ2-3; possibly TRBD1 or TRBD2 for D (6 bases each). The germline V gene encodes CDR1 LGHNA and CDR2 YNFKEQ. Trimming pared 1 base from V and 0 bases from J, leaving 20 bases between. The CDR3 has 19 amino acids. Written as DNA, the CDR3 is TGTGCCAGCAGCCAAGGTCGATTCGGGGGCGGGATTAGCACAGATACGCAGTATTTT. Amino acids: CASSQGRFGGGISTDTQYF.

This chain uses TRBV29-1 with TRBJ1-1; D is possibly TRBD1 (5 bases). V dropped 7 bases and J dropped 5 bases, with 17 bases sitting between them. Germline CDR1 and CDR2: SQVTM and ANQGSEA. This CDR3 spans 13 amino acids. CDR3 sequence (DNA): TGCAGCGCTCGGGACGGTGGTGGGACTGAAGCTTTCTTT. It codes for CSARDGGGTEAFF.

The gene calls are TRBV5-5 and TRBJ1-2, with D uncertain. CDR1 is SGHKS and CDR2 is YYEKEE in the germline V gene (reference sequence). This CDR3 region has 13 residues. Trimming pared 0 bases from V and 3 bases from J, leaving 6 bases between. CDR3 sequence: CASSLDGDYGYTF. Here the CDR3 DNA reads TGTGCCAGCAGCTTGGACGGCGACTATGGCTACACCTTC.

The CDR3 sequence is CASSLADQNYGYTF. In DNA, the CDR3 is TGTGCCAGCAGCTTAGCTGACCAAAACTATGGCTACACCTTC. V usage is TRBV11-2 and J usage is TRBJ1-2; the D is unclear. Deletions cut 1 base from V and 2 bases from J, with 8 bases between. The CDR3 contains 14 residues. Per the germline V gene, CDR1 is SGHAT and CDR2 is FQNNGV.

This clone was picked up one time. The CDR3 here is CASSFVLRKTQYF. The CDR3 DNA follows: TGTGCCAGCAGTTTTGTACTCCGCAAGACCCAGTACTTC. The rearrangement joins TRBV28 to TRBJ2-5; the D is unclear. Between the trimmed V and J ends, which lost 3 bases and 6 bases, there was a span of 11 bases. The CDR3 covers 13 residues. From germline, CDR1 is MDHEN and CDR2 SYDVKM.

The rearrangement joins TRBV3-1 (or the pseudogene TRBV3-2) to TRBJ2-2, with 9 bases lining up with TRBD1. Germline V CDR1 and CDR2: LGHDT, YNNKEL (reference sequence). Germline trimming cut 2 bases from V and 5 bases from J; bases unmatched to any gene: 15. This CDR3 comprises 19 residues. The CDR3 nucleotides are TGTGCCAGCAGCCAACCGGGACAGGGACGATTGTCAGGAACCGGGGAGCTGTTTTTT. Its translation: CASSQPGQGRLSGTGELFF.

V usage is TRBV4-1 and J usage is TRBJ1-2; 8 positions agree with TRBD1. The CDR3 length is 14 residues. With V trimmed by 5 bases and J by 7 bases, 9 bases remained unmatched. Germline V gene sequence: CDR1 MGHRA, CDR2 YSYEKL. CDR3 residues: CASSARDRSLGYTF. CDR3 bases: TGCGCCAGCAGCGCCCGGGACAGGTCTCTTGGCTACACCTTC.

The chain recombines TRBV28 with TRBJ2-7, with D unclear. From germline, CDR1 is MDHEN and CDR2 SYDVKM. V lost 2 bases, J lost 1 base, and 9 bases lay in between. The CDR3 has 14 residues. CDR3: CASSLEDGSYEQYF. The CDR3 nucleotides read TGTGCCAGCAGTTTAGAGGACGGTTCCTACGAGCAGTACTTC. Complete variable domain (other parts from reference TRBV28 and TRBJ2-7): DVKVTQSSRYLVKRTGEKVFLECVQDMDHENMFWYRQDPGLGLRLIYFSYDVKMKEKGDIPEGYSVSREKKERFSLILESASTNQTSMYLCASSLEDGSYEQYFGPGTRLTVT.

The chain uses TRBV30 and TRBJ2-1; D assignment may be TRBD1 or TRBD2 (5 bases each). Germline CDR1 and CDR2: GTSNPN and SVGIG (reference sequence). The CDR3 consists of 15 residues. The CDR3 DNA follows: TGTGCTCGGACAACCTCCGGGACCCGGGGCAATGAGCAGTTCTTC. Protein product: CARTTSGTRGNEQFF. The whole variable domain, remainder taken from reference TRBV30 and TRBJ2-1, is SQTIHQWPATLVQPVGSPLSLECTVEGTSNPNLYWYRQAAGRGLQLLFYSVGIGQISSEVPQNLSASRPQDRQFILSSKKLLLSDSGFYLCARTTSGTRGNEQFFGPGTRLTVL.

The rearrangement uses TRBV10-3 and TRBJ2-7; D is possibly TRBD1 or TRBD2 (5 bases each). The CDR3 is made up of 17 amino acids. Germline-derived CDR1 and CDR2 are ENHRY and SYGVKD. V was trimmed by 3 bases and J by 1 base, leaving 19 bases between them. CDR3 protein: CAISDRNRDAGSYEQYF. The CDR3 DNA reads as TGTGCCATCAGTGACAGAAACCGGGACGCCGGTTCCTACGAGCAGTACTTC.

The V call is TRBV28, the J call TRBJ1-2; tentatively, D is TRBD1 (6 bases). Trimming removed 9 bases at V and 4 bases at J, with 18 bases between. The length of the CDR3 is 14 residues. Germline V gene data show CDR1 as MDHEN and CDR2 as SYDVKM. For the CDR3, the DNA is TGTGCCAGTTCTCAGGGGCAGGGCGCCTATGGCTACACCTTC. Protein product: CASSQGQGAYGYTF.

J is TRBJ1-5 and V is TRBV28; D gene uncertain. CDR3 length equals 15 residues. V was trimmed by 7 bases and J by 0 bases, leaving 13 bases between them. Germline V CDR1 and CDR2: MDHEN, SYDVKM. CDR3 in amino acids: CASKPHDNSNQPQHF. Written as DNA, the CDR3 is TGTGCCAGCAAACCCCACGACAATAGCAATCAGCCCCAGCATTTT. Together with reference TRBV28 and TRBJ1-5, the CDR3 gives the full variable domain: DVKVTQSSRYLVKRTGEKVFLECVQDMDHENMFWYRQDPGLGLRLIYFSYDVKMKEKGDIPEGYSVSREKKERFSLILESASTNQTSMYLCASKPHDNSNQPQHFGDGTRLSIL.

The CDR3 nucleotides are TGTGCCAGCAGCTTAGTCCGAGGGCCCCTCACCGGGGAGCTGTTTTTT. Its protein product is CASSLVRGPLTGELFF. The chain is built from TRBV11-2 and TRBJ2-2, with D perhaps TRBD2 (5 bases). CDR3 length: 16 amino acids. Trimming left V 1 base short and J 4 bases short, with 13 bases between. Germline assignment: CDR1 SGHAT and CDR2 FQNNGV.

The chain is built from TRBV11-2 and TRBJ1-3; D possibly corresponds to TRBD1 (5 bases). The CDR3 runs to 13 residues. Per germline, CDR1 SGHAT and CDR2 FQNNGV. V was pared by 6 bases and J by 8 bases, with 14 bases between. The CDR3 region is CASRTTRVDTIYF. The CDR3 DNA is TGTGCCAGCAGAACCACCAGGGTGGACACCATATATTTT.

In this sample, this clone turned up once. This chain connects TRBV27 to TRBJ2-1, with D perhaps TRBD1 (6 bases). Germline assignment: CDR1 MNHEY and CDR2 SMNVEV (reference sequence). CDR3 length equals 15 residues. Trimming shortened V by 6 bases and J by 6 bases, and 18 bases separated the two germline ends. The chain's CDR3 is CASSRDRYILNEQFF. DNA for the CDR3: TGTGCCAGCAGCCGAGACAGGTATATACTCAATGAGCAGTTCTTC.

The chain couples TRBV6-6 to TRBJ2-2; D unclear. V lost 5 bases and J 8 bases, leaving 9 bases between the germline ends. The CDR3 contains 12 residues. Germline V gene lookup returns CDR1 MNHNY and CDR2 SVGAGI (reference sequence). As DNA, the CDR3 is TGTGCCAGCAGTCCTAAAAAAGGGGAGCTGTTTTTT. Translating gives CASSPKKGELFF.

The rearrangement uses TRBV6-5 and TRBJ2-3, with D possibly matching TRBD2 (7 bases). With 1 base removed from V and 0 bases from J, the gap between germline ends came to 11 bases. The length of the CDR3 is 16 residues. The germline V gene has CDR1 MNHEY and CDR2 SVGAGI. CDR3 loop: CASSYWGGGSTDTQYF. CDR3 coding DNA: TGTGCCAGCAGTTACTGGGGAGGGGGGAGCACAGATACGCAGTATTTT.

This chain links TRBV7-2 with TRBJ1-5; D possibly corresponds to TRBD1 (6 bases). This CDR3 region has 14 residues. The germline V gene encodes CDR1 SGHTA and CDR2 FQGNSA. The ends were cut back, 5 bases at V and 5 bases at J, with 13 bases in the middle. CDR3 protein: CASSPRGGYQPQHF. The CDR3 DNA follows: TGTGCCAGCAGCCCACGGGGGGGCTATCAGCCCCAGCATTTT.